A single sample gave rise to the 24 T cell receptor beta chains below, sequenced in a study of beta chain features in type 1 diabetes. cDNA synthesis used the whole RNA isolate, giving expressed TCRB sequences. Sequencing was performed with immunoSEQ multiplex PCR; in TCRdb, only in-frame clones are kept and a portion is missing. The data contain hundreds of thousands of clones, about 30% of them singletons. Material for sequencing was naive CD4+ T cells from blood. Receptors were obtained from a man between 18 and 29 years old in good health.

The V gene is TRBV10-3, the J gene TRBJ2-7, with no clear D. The CDR3 length is 12 residues. Germline assignment: CDR1 ENHRY and CDR2 SYGVKD. The ends were cut back, 2 bases at V and 6 bases at J, with 8 bases in the middle. CDR3 in DNA: TGTGCCATCAGTGAGATAGCCGGCGAGCAGTACTTC. Translated: CAISEIAGEQYF.

V gene TRBV27 combines with J gene TRBJ1-5; D gene ambiguous. CDR1 is MNHEY and CDR2 is SMNVEV in the germline V gene (reference sequence). The CDR3 runs 15 residues. The V end was cut by 2 bases, the J end by 4 bases, with 12 bases between. CDR3 coding DNA: TGTGCCAGCAGTTTAGGAGGAGATTCGAATCAGCCCCAGCATTTT. This gives the protein CASSLGGDSNQPQHF.

This chain links TRBV29-1 with TRBJ1-4; D ambiguous. The V end was cut by 4 bases, the J end by 1 base, with 4 bases between. The V gene's germline CDR1 is SQVTM and CDR2 ANQGSEA. The length of the CDR3 is 12 residues. The CDR3 spells CSVGQTNEKLFF. For the CDR3, the DNA is TGCAGCGTTGGACAAACTAATGAAAAACTGTTTTTT.

The rearrangement joins TRBV7-2 to TRBJ2-3, with 11 nucleotides matching TRBD2. The germline V gene has CDR1 SGHTA and CDR2 FQGNSA. The V segment lost 4 bases and the J segment 1 base; nucleotides outside the gene matches: 4. CDR3 length equals 16 residues. The CDR3 here is CASSSGTSGGTDTQYF. For the CDR3, the DNA is TGTGCCAGCAGCTCCGGGACTAGCGGAGGCACAGATACGCAGTATTTT.

V gene TRBV10-3 combines with J gene TRBJ2-5; 11 nucleotides agree with TRBD1. Germline trimming cut 6 bases from V and 5 bases from J; bases unmatched to any gene: 5. There are 14 residues in the CDR3. Germline lookup yields CDR1 ENHRY and CDR2 SYGVKD. The CDR3, as DNA: TGTGCCATCAGCGGGACAGGGGGAAGGGAGACCCAGTACTTC. Translation gives CAISGTGGRETQYF.

This chain connects TRBV20-1 to TRBJ1-1, with D hard to call. Trimming removed 0 bases from V and 11 bases from J, with 10 bases in between. Per the germline V gene, CDR1 is DFQATT and CDR2 is SNEGSKA (reference sequence). This CDR3 contains 11 residues. Here the CDR3 DNA reads TGCAGTGCTAGAGATAATTCGGGGGCTTTCTTT. It is translated as CSARDNSGAFF.

The genes are TRBV5-4 and TRBJ2-1, with 12 bases that match TRBD2. After removal of 0 bases from V and 10 bases from J, the junction contained 8 bases not matched to a gene. CDR3 length: 16 amino acids. CDR1 is SGHNT, CDR2 YYREEE, per germline (reference sequence). Here the CDR3 reads CASSLGLAGAQSEQFF. Written as DNA, the CDR3 is TGTGCCAGCAGCTTGGGACTAGCGGGGGCCCAGTCGGAGCAGTTCTTC.

The chain links TRBV7-2 to TRBJ2-5; TRBD2 matches 11 bases. The CDR3 sequence is 14 residues long. Germline V gene data show CDR1 as SGHTA and CDR2 as FQGNSA. Germline trimming cut 5 bases from V and 4 bases from J; bases unmatched to any gene: 3. CDR3 amino acids: CASSPGLAAETQYF. Written as DNA, the CDR3 is TGTGCCAGCAGCCCGGGACTAGCGGCAGAGACCCAGTACTTC.

This clone was recorded a few times. The CDR3 region is CASSQDRTSLYEQYF. In DNA, the CDR3 is TGTGCCAGCAGCCAAGACAGGACATCCCTATACGAGCAGTACTTC. The gene calls are TRBV4-2 and TRBJ2-7; D is perhaps TRBD1 (5 bases). The CDR3 sequence is 15 residues long. The V gene lost 0 bases and the J gene lost 4 bases, with 13 bases spanning the gap. The germline V gene has CDR1 LGHNA and CDR2 YNFKEQ.

V and J are TRBV5-1 and TRBJ2-7, with D hard to call. Germline lookup yields CDR1 SGHRS and CDR2 YFSETQ. Trimming left V 0 bases short and J 6 bases short, with 16 bases between. This CDR3 is 15 amino acids long. CDR3 protein: CASSLVEKVRIEQYF. CDR3 nucleotide sequence: TGCGCCAGCAGCTTGGTGGAAAAAGTACGAATCGAGCAGTACTTC.

A word on this clone: Other DNA sequences in this sample translate to the same CDR3. The rearrangement uses TRBV19 and TRBJ2-7; D is undetermined. Trimming took 0 bases from V and 3 from J, leaving 6 bases between them. The CDR3 has 13 residues. Germline CDR1 and CDR2: LNHDA and SQIVND (reference sequence). CDR3 coding DNA: TGTGCCAGTAGTATAGACAGAGGCTACGAGCAGTACTTC. Protein: CASSIDRGYEQYF.

V gene TRBV30 combines with J gene TRBJ2-5; D remains unclear. V dropped 3 bases and J dropped 3 bases, with 14 bases sitting between them. The length of the CDR3 is 14 residues. Per germline, CDR1 GTSNPN and CDR2 SVGIG (reference sequence). The CDR3 coding sequence is TGTGCCTGGAGCAAAATGAGTCCTGAAGAGACCCAGTACTTC. This translates into CAWSKMSPEETQYF.

The chain carries TRBV5-6 and TRBJ1-2; 7 bases align to TRBD1. After removal of 0 bases from V and 4 bases from J, the junction contained 15 bases not matched to a gene. The CDR3 is 18 amino acids. CDR1 is SGHDT and CDR2 is YYEEEE in the germline V gene. The CDR3 loop is CASSLEPGTAYSVYGYTF. The CDR3 bases are TGTGCCAGCAGCTTGGAACCCGGGACAGCATATTCGGTCTATGGCTACACCTTC.

The chain has TRBV29-1 and TRBJ1-2; D not resolved. Trimming stripped 3 bases from V and 4 bases from J, with 15 bases between. Germline CDR1 is SQVTM and CDR2 is ANQGSEA. This CDR3 has 14 amino acids. DNA for the CDR3: TGCAGCGTTGAGAGGCAGGCGCAGAGCTATGGCTACACCTTC. Amino acid sequence: CSVERQAQSYGYTF.

This clone was counted between two and nine times. The chain employs TRBV10-3 and TRBJ2-3; 7 bases align to TRBD2. The ends lost 4 bases at V and 4 bases at J; junction bases unmatched: 11. This CDR3 comprises 16 residues. Germline-derived CDR1 and CDR2 are ENHRY and SYGVKD. CDR3 sequence: CAISAQTSESADTQYF. Written as DNA, the CDR3 is TGTGCCATCAGTGCCCAAACTAGCGAGAGCGCAGATACGCAGTATTTT.

V gene TRBV29-1 combines with J gene TRBJ2-7; tentative D call: TRBD1 (7 bases). The CDR3 is 13 amino acids. Germline V gene lookup returns CDR1 SQVTM and CDR2 ANQGSEA. V lost 6 bases and J 3 bases, leaving 15 bases between the germline ends. The CDR3 DNA follows: TGCAGCGTCCGCGGGGACAGTATCTACGAGCAGTACTTC. The encoded protein is CSVRGDSIYEQYF.

The rearrangement links TRBV5-1 to TRBJ2-2; possibly TRBD2 for D (5 bases). Per germline, CDR1 SGHRS and CDR2 YFSETQ. CDR3 length equals 14 residues. With 4 bases removed from V and 1 base from J, the gap between germline ends came to 8 bases. CDR3 residues: CASSPGLNTGELFF. Written as DNA, the CDR3 is TGCGCCAGCAGCCCCGGACTGAACACCGGGGAGCTGTTTTTT.

The J gene is TRBJ1-1, the V gene TRBV20-1; perhaps TRBD1 as D (5 bases). Trimming removed 6 bases at V and 3 bases at J, with 8 bases between. The length of the CDR3 is 11 residues. The germline V gene encodes CDR1 DFQATT and CDR2 SNEGSKA (reference sequence). CDR3 sequence (DNA): TGCAGTGCGTGGGGGGACACTGAAGCTTTCTTT. Amino acids: CSAWGDTEAFF.

In this sample, this clone turned up a few times. V is TRBV5-4 and J is TRBJ2-3; TRBD1 matches 9 bases. The V and J ends lost 0 bases and 4 bases, in that order; junction bases with no gene match: 9. CDR1 and CDR2 (germline): SGHNT, YYREEE (reference sequence). The CDR3 runs to 17 residues. As DNA, the CDR3 is TGTGCCAGCAGCTTGGCCATGGGACAGGGAGGCCCAGATACGCAGTATTTT. This gives the protein CASSLAMGQGGPDTQYF.

CDR3 in DNA: TGTGCCAGCAGCGTAGGGGCTAGCGGGAGGTCCACAGATACGCAGTATTTT. Translating it yields CASSVGASGRSTDTQYF. The chain is built from TRBV9 and TRBJ2-3; the match to TRBD2 covers 11 bases. V trimming: 0 bases; J trimming: 2 bases; junction bases outside the gene matches: 5. Germline CDR1 reads SGDLS; CDR2 reads YYNGEE. The CDR3 runs to 17 residues.

This clone has a single count. The V call is TRBV7-9, the J call TRBJ2-1, with D maybe TRBD2 (5 bases). Trimming took off 5 bases at V and 4 bases at J, with 15 bases between the two ends. The CDR3 is made up of 15 amino acids. Germline CDR1 SEHNR, CDR2 FQNEAQ (reference sequence). This chain's CDR3 is CASSKREPPYNEQFF. The CDR3 DNA reads as TGTGCCAGCAGCAAACGGGAACCACCTTACAATGAGCAGTTCTTC.

The chain has TRBV7-2 and TRBJ2-3; TRBD2 might be the D (6 bases). The CDR3 is 13 residues long. Germline assignment: CDR1 SGHTA and CDR2 FQGNSA. V was shortened by 6 bases and J by 4 bases, with 11 bases between the two germline ends. CDR3 region: CASRIAGSDTQYF. The CDR3 nucleotides read TGTGCCAGCAGGATCGCGGGATCAGATACGCAGTATTTT.

This clone was seen a few times. J is TRBJ2-2 and V is TRBV6-1, with TRBD2 as a possible D gene (6 bases). The CDR3 is 17 residues long. Deletions cut 4 bases from V and 0 bases from J, with 15 bases between. Germline CDR1 MNHNS, CDR2 SASEGT. Here the CDR3 reads CASSGNLARANTGELFF. CDR3 in DNA: TGTGCCAGCAGTGGAAACCTAGCGCGCGCGAACACCGGGGAGCTGTTTTTT.

This clone was observed a few times. The V and J genes are TRBV6-6 and TRBJ2-7; TRBD1 matches 7 bases. The CDR3 has 14 residues. J lost 2 bases, V lost 5 bases, and 6 bases had no gene match. The germline CDR1 and CDR2 sequences are MNHNY and SVGAGI (reference sequence). The CDR3 sequence: CASSERDSTYEQYF. The DNA for the CDR3 is TGTGCCAGCAGTGAGAGGGACAGTACCTACGAGCAGTACTTC.